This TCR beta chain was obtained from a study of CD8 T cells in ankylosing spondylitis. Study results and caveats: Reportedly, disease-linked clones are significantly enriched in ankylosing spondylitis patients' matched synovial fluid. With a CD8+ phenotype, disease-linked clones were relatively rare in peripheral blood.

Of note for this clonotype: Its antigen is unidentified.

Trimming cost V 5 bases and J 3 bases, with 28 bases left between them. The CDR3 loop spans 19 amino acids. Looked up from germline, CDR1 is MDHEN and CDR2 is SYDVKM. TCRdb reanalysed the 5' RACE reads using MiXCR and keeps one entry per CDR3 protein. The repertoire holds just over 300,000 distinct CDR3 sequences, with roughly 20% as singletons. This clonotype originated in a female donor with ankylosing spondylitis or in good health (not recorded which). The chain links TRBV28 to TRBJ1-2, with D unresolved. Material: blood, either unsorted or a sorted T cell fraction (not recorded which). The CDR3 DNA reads TGTGCCAGCAGTAATACCTATTCACAGACTCCTCTTACCTACTATGGCTACACCTTC. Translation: CASSNTYSQTPLTYYGYTF.